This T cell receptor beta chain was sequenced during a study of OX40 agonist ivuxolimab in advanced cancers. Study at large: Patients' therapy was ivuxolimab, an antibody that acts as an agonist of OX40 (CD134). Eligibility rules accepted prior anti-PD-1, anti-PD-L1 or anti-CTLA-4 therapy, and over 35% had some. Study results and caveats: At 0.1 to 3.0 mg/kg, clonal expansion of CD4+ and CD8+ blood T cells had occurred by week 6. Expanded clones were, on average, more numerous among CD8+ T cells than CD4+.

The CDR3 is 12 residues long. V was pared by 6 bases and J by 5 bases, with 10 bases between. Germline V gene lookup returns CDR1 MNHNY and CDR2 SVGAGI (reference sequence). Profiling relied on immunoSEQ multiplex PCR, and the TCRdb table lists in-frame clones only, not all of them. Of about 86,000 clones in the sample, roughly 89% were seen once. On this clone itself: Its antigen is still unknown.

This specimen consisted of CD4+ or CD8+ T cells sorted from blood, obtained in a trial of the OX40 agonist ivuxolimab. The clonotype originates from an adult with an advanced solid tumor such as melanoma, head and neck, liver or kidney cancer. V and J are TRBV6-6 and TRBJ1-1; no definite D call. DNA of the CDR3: TGTGCCAGCAGCCCCGACTGGACTGAAGCTTTCTTT. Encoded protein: CASSPDWTEAFF.